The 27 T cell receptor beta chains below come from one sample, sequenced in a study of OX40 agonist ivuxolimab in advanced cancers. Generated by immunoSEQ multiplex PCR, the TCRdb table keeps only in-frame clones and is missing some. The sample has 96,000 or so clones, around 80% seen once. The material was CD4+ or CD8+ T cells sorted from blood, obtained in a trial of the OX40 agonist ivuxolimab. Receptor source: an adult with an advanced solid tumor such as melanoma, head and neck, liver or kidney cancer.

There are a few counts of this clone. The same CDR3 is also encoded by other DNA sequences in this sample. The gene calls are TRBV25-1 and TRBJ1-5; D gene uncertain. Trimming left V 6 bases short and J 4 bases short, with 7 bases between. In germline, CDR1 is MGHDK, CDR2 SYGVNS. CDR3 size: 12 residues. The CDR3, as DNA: TGTGCCAGCAGGGGTGGGAATCAGCCCCAGCATTTT. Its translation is CASRGGNQPQHF.

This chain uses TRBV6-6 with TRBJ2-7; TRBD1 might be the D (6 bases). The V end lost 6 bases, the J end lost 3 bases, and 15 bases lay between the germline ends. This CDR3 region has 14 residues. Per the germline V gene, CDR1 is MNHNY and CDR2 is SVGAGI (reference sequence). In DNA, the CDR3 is TGTGCCAGCAGAGATCCGGGACAAAGCTACGAGCAGTACTTC. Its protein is CASRDPGQSYEQYF.

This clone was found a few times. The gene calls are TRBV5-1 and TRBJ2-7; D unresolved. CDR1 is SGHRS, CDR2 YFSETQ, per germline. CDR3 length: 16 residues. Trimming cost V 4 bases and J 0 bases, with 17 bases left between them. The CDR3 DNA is TGCGCCAGCAGCGTCGACTTATTTCAAAGCTCCTACGAGCAGTACTTC. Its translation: CASSVDLFQSSYEQYF.

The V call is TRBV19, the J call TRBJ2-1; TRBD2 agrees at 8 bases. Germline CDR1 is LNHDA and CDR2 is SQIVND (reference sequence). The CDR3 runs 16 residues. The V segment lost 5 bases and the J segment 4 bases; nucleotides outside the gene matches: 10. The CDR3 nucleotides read TGTGCCAGTAGTCCCGGCGGGGGGACTAAATACAATGAGCAGTTCTTC. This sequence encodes CASSPGGGTKYNEQFF. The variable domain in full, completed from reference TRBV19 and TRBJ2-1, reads DGGITQSPKYLFRKEGQNVTLSCEQNLNHDAMYWYRQDPGQGLRLIYYSQIVNDFQKGDIAEGYSVSREKKESFPLTVTSAQKNPTAFYLCASSPGGGTKYNEQFFGPGTRLTVL.

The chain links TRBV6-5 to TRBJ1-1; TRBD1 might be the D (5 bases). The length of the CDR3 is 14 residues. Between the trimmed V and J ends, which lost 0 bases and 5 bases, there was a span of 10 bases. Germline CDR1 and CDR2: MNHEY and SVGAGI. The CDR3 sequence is CASSYSQGRTEAFF. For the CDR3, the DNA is TGTGCCAGCAGTTACTCGCAGGGAAGGACTGAAGCTTTCTTT.

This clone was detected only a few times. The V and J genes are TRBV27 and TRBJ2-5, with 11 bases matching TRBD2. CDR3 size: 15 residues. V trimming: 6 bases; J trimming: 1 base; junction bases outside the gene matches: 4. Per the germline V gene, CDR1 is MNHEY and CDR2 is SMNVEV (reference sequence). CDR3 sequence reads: CASRGTSGTQETQYF. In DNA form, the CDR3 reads TGTGCCAGCAGGGGGACTAGCGGAACCCAAGAGACCCAGTACTTC.

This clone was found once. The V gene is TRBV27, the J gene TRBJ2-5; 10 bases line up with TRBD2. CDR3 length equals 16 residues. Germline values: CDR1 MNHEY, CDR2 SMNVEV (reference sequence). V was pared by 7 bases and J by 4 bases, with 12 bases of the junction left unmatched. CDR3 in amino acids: CASTSLGLAGVETQYF. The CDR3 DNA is TGTGCCAGCACCTCATTAGGGCTAGCGGGAGTAGAGACCCAGTACTTC.

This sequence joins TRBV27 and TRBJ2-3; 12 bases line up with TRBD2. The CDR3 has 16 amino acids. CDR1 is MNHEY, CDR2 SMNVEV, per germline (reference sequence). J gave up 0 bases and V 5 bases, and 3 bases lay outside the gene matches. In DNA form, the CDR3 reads TGTGCCAGCAGTCAGACTAGCGGGGGAAGCACAGATACGCAGTATTTT. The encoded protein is CASSQTSGGSTDTQYF.

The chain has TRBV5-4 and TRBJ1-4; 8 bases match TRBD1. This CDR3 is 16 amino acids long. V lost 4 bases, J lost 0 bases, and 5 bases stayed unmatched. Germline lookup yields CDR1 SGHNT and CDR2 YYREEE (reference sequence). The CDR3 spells CASSAGTGATNEKLFF. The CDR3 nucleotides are TGTGCCAGCAGCGCAGGGACAGGCGCAACTAATGAAAAACTGTTTTTT.

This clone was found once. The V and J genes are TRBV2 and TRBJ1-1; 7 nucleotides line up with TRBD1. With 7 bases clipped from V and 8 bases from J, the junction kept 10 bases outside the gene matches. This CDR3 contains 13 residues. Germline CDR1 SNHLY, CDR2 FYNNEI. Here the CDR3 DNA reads TGTGCCAGCACCGAGCAAGGGGGCCTGGAAGCTTTCTTT. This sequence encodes CASTEQGGLEAFF.

In DNA form, the CDR3 reads TGTGCCAGCAGCCTCCTCCCTGGGGGGCAGGGAGTCTCACCCCTCCACTTT. Translated: CASSLLPGGQGVSPLHF. The V gene is TRBV7-2, the J gene TRBJ1-6; weak D call: TRBD1 (6 bases). CDR1 and CDR2 (germline): SGHTA, FQGNSA. This CDR3 region has 17 residues. Trimming left V 5 bases short and J 10 bases short, with 24 bases between.

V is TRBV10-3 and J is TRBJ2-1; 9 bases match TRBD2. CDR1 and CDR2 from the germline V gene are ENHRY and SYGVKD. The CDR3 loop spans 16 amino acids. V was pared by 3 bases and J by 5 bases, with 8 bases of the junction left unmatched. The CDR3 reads CAISEGAGGTHNEQFF. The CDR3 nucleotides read TGTGCCATCAGTGAAGGGGCGGGGGGGACCCACAATGAGCAGTTCTTC.

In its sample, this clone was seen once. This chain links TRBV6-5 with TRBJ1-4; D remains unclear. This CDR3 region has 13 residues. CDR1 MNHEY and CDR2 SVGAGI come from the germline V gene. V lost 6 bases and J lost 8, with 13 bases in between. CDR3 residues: CASRSKVSEKLFF. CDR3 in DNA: TGTGCCAGCAGGTCGAAAGTGAGCGAAAAACTGTTTTTT.

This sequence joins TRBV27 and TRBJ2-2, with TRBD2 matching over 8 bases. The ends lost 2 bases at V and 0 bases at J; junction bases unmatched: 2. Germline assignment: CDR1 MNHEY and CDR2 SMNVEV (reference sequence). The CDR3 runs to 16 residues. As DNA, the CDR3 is TGTGCCAGCAGTTTACCGGGACTAGCGAACACCGGGGAGCTGTTTTTT. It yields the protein CASSLPGLANTGELFF.

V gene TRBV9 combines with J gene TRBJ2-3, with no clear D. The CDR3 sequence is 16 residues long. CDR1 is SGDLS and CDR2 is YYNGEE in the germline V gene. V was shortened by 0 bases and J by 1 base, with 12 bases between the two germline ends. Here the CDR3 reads CASSVVGLGGTDTQYF. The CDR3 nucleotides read TGTGCCAGCAGCGTAGTGGGCCTCGGTGGCACAGATACGCAGTATTTT.

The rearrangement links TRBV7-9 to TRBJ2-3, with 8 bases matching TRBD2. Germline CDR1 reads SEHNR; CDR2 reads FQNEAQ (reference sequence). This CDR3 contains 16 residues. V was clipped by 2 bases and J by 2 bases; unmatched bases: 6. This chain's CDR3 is CASSLWGLDVTDTQYF. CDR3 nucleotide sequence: TGTGCCAGCAGCTTATGGGGACTAGATGTCACAGATACGCAGTATTTT. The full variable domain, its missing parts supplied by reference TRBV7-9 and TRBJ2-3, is DTGVSQNPRHKITKRGQNVTFRCDPISEHNRLYWYRQTLGQGPEFLTYFQNEAQLEKSRLLSDRFSAERPKGSFSTLEIQRTEQGDSAMYLCASSLWGLDVTDTQYFGPGTRLTVL.

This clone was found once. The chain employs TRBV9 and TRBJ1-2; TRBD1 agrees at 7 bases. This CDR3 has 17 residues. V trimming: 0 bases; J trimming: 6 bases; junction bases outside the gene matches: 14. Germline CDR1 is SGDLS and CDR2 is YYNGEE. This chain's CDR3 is CASSVGGTALGEDGYTF. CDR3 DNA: TGTGCCAGCAGCGTAGGGGGGACAGCCCTAGGGGAGGATGGCTACACCTTC.

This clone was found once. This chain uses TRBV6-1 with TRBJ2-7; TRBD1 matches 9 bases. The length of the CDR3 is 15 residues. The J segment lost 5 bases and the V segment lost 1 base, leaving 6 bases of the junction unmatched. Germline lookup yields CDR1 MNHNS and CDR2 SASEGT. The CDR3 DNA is TGTGCCAGCAGTGAAGGGTTGGGGACAGGGAACGAGCAGTACTTC. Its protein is CASSEGLGTGNEQYF.

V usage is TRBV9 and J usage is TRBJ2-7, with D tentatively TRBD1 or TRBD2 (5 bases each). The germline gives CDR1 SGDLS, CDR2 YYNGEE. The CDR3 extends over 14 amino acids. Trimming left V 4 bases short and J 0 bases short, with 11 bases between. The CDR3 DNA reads TGTGCCAGCAGCACTTGGGACGGCTCCTACGAGCAGTACTTC. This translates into CASSTWDGSYEQYF.

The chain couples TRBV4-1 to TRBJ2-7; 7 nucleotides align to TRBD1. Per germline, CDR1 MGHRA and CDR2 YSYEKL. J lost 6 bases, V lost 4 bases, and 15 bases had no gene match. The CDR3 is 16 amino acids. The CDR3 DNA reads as TGCGCCAGCAGCCCCACTCTGACGAGGGGGCCGACCGAGCAGTACTTC. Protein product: CASSPTLTRGPTEQYF.

The CDR3, as DNA: TGCAGCGTTGAGGAACTCGAGTTCCCCTATGGCTACACCTTC. This translates into CSVEELEFPYGYTF. This chain links TRBV29-1 with TRBJ1-2; no definite D call. This CDR3 is built from 14 residues. Germline values: CDR1 SQVTM, CDR2 ANQGSEA. V lost 3 bases, J lost 4 bases, and 15 bases lay in between. Full variable domain (rest looked up from reference TRBV29-1 and TRBJ1-2): SAVISQKPSRDICQRGTSLTIQCQVDSQVTMMFWYRQQPGQSLTLIATANQGSEATYESGFVIDKFPISRPNLTFSTLTVSNMSPEDSSIYLCSVEELEFPYGYTFGSGTRLTVV.

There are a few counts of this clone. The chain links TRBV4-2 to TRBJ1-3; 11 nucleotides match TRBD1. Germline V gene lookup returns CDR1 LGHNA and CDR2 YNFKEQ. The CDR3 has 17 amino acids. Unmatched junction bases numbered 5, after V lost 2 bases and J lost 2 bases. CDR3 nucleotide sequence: TGTGCCAGCAGCCAAAGGGACAGGGGGGATCCTGGAAACACCATATATTTT. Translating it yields CASSQRDRGDPGNTIYF.

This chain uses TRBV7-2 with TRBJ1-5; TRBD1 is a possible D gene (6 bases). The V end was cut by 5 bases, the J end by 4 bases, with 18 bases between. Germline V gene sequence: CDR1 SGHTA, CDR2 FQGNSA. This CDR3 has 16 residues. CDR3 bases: TGTGCCAGCAGCGTCTACGCGGGGGGCGCGAATCAGCCCCAGCATTTT. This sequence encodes CASSVYAGGANQPQHF.

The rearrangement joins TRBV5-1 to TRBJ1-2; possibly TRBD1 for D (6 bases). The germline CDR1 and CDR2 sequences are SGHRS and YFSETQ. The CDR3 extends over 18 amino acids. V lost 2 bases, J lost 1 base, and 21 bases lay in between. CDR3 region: CASSLGLRTDDNNYGYTF. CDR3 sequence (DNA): TGCGCCAGCAGCTTAGGCCTCCGGACAGACGATAATAACTATGGCTACACCTTC.

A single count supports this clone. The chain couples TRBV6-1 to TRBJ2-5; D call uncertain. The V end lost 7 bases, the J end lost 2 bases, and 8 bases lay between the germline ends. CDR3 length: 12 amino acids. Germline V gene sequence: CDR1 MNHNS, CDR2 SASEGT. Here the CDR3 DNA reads TGTGCCAGCACCGCGGAGCAAGAGACCCAGTACTTC. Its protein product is CASTAEQETQYF.

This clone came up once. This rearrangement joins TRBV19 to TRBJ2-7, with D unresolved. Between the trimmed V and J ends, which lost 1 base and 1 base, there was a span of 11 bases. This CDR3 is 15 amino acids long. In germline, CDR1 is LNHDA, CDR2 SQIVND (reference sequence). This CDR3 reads CASSIGRQNSYEQYF. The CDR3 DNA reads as TGTGCCAGTAGTATAGGACGGCAGAATTCCTACGAGCAGTACTTC. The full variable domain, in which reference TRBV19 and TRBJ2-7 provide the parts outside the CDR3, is DGGITQSPKYLFRKEGQNVTLSCEQNLNHDAMYWYRQDPGQGLRLIYYSQIVNDFQKGDIAEGYSVSREKKESFPLTVTSAQKNPTAFYLCASSIGRQNSYEQYFGPGTRLTVT.

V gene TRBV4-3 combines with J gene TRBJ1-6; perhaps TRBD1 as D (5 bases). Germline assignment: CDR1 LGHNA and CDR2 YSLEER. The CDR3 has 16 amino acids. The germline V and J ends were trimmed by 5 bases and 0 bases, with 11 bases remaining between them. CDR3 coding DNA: TGCGCCAGCAGCGACGGGGGGAGCTCCTATAATTCACCCCTCCACTTT. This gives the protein CASSDGGSSYNSPLHF.